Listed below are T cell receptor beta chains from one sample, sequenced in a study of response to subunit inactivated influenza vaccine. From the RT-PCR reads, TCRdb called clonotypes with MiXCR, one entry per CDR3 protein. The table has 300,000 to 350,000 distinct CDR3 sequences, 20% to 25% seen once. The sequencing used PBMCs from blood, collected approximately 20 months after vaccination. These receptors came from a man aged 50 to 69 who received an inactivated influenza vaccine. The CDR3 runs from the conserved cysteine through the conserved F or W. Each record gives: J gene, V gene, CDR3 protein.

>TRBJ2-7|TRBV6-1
CASIPSKGGSSYEQYF
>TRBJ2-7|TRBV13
CASSEGQTGSYEQYF
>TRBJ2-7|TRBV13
CASSLGLGFNEQYF
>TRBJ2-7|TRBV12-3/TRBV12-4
CASARDRVNEQYF
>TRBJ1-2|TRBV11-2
CASSLDKYIEGFGGGYTF
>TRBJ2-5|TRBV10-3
CAISESGGREETQYF
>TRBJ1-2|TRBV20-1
CSASSYGYTF
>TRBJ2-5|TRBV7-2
CASSLFETQYF
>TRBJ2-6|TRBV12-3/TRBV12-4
CASSSSGANVLTF
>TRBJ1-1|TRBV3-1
CASSRRQGASTEAFF
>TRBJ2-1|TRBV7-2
CASSLTSGGAHEQFF
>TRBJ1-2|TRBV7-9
CASSKYRENTNGYTF
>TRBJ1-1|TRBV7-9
CASSSQGRTEAFF
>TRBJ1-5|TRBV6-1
CASTTGGNQPQHF
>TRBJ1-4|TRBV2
CASRIGRAEKLFF
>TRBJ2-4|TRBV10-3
CAISESGTWIQYF
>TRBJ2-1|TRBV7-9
CASNRPSPGEQFF
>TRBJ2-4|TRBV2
CASSEILPKNIQYF
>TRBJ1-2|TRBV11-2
CASSLELGGKYGYTF
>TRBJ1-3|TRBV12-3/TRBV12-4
CASTPTEAAGNTIYF
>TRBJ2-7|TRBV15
CATSRDPGTTYEQYF
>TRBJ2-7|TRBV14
CASSHVGRSSYEQYF
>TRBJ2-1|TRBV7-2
CASSPTRMSYNEQFF
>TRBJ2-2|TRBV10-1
CASSGTGRTGELFF
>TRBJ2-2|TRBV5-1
CASSSRETNTGELFF
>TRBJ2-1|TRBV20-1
CSATKTGQISYNEQFF
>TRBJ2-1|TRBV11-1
CASSLEALSRGRAGYEQFF
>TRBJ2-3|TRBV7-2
CASSLAGHSTDTQYF
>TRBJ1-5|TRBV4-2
CASSQDGRSNQPQHF
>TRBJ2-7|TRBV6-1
CASSVGPGAGLSYEQYF
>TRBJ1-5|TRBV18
CASSPSGNQPQHF
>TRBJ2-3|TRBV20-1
CSAQTSGGSTDTQYF
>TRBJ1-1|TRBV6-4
CASSEAFF
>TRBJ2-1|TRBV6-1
CASRPTSGEYNEQFF
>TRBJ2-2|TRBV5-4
CASSDGWSTGELFF
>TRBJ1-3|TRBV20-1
CSAPKGDAGNTIYF
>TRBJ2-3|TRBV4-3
CASSQDQAAADTQYF
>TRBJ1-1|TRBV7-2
CASKTWAGYTEAFF
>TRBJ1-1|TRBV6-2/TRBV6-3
CASSFGQGISVNTEAFF
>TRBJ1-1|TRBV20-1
CSASRDRVFGTEAFF
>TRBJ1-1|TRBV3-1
CASSQGGPNTEAFF
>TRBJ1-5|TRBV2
CASKAGDLGYSNQPQHF
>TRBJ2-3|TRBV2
CASSYDRALADTQYF
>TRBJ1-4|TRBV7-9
CASSLRAGGLQKLFF
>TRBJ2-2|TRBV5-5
CASSFRQGWGTGELFF
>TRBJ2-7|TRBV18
CASSPPSPSYEQYF
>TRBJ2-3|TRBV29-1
CSVDLAGGPGTQYF
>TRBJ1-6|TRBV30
CASWGNNSPLHF
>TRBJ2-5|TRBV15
CATSRSEPRGQETQYF
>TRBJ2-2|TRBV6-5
CASSYSGYAGELFF
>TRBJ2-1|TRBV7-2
CASSLTGHDEQFF
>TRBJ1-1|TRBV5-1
CASSFGVRGMNTEAFF
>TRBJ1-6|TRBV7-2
CASSLDRLSNSPLHF